A single sample gave rise to the 13 T cell receptor beta chains below, sequenced in a study of post-analysis software for immune sequencing data. Notes on the study in general: Compared with controls, patients had more of about 5 TRBV segments, including TRBV5-6, TRBV5-1 and TRBV20-1.

These receptors have no known antigen. The authors incorporated unique molecular identifiers into the TCR beta cDNA libraries. TCRdb re-called the PCR reads with MiXCR, one entry per CDR3 protein. Of about 760,000 distinct CDR3 sequences in the sample, 30% were seen once. Sequencing used blood. The receptors were sampled from a girl between 10 and 17 years old with multiple sclerosis.

The V call is TRBV12-3 or TRBV12-4, the J call TRBJ1-1; D gene uncertain. V was clipped by 2 bases and J by 8 bases, with 15 bases between them. The CDR3 consists of 14 residues. The CDR3 sequence is CASSLRQLRAEAFF. The CDR3 coding sequence is TGTGCCAGCAGTTTACGCCAGTTAAGGGCCGAAGCTTTCTTT.

This sequence joins TRBV18 and TRBJ2-3, with D unresolved. Germline V gene data show CDR1 as KGHSH and CDR2 as LQKENI. V lost 0 bases to trimming and J lost 2 bases, with 6 bases between them. The CDR3 loop spans 14 amino acids. CDR3 DNA: TGTGCCAGCTCACCACCGAGGACCACAGATACGCAGTATTTT. Its protein is CASSPPRTTDTQYF. Variable domain in full (rest from reference TRBV18 and TRBJ2-3): NAGVMQNPRHLVRRRGQEARLRCSPMKGHSHVYWYRQLPEEGLKFMVYLQKENIIDESGMPKERFSAEFPKEGPSILRIQQVVRGDSAAYFCASSPPRTTDTQYFGPGTRLTVL.

This clonotype was picked up many times. The J gene is TRBJ2-3, the V gene TRBV9; possible D gene TRBD2, 7 bases. This CDR3 comprises 14 residues. The V end lost 7 bases, the J end lost 6 bases, and 18 bases lay between the germline ends. The V gene's germline CDR1 is SGDLS and CDR2 YYNGEE. The CDR3 spells CASRKGEGYDTQYF. The CDR3 DNA reads TGTGCCAGCCGAAAGGGGGAGGGATACGATACGCAGTATTTT.

The gene calls are TRBV5-5 and TRBJ2-5; perhaps D is TRBD1 or TRBD2 (5 bases each). Deletions cut 1 base from V and 11 bases from J, with 18 bases between. The CDR3 runs 14 residues. Germline values: CDR1 SGHKS, CDR2 YYEKEE (reference sequence). The CDR3 protein is CASSLRMTDYGQYF. CDR3 nucleotides: TGTGCCAGCAGCTTGCGGATGACAGACTACGGGCAGTACTTC.

V is TRBV28 and J is TRBJ1-2, with D perhaps TRBD1 (5 bases). V lost 3 bases to trimming and J lost 5 bases, with 13 bases between them. The germline V gene has CDR1 MDHEN and CDR2 SYDVKM. This CDR3 region has 14 residues. CDR3 sequence reads: CASSFFRVGYGYTF. The CDR3 DNA reads TGTGCCAGCAGTTTTTTCAGGGTAGGATATGGCTACACCTTC.

This chain joins TRBV5-1 and TRBJ2-5; 10 bases line up with TRBD1. The CDR3 consists of 18 residues. V gave up 1 base and J gave up 1 base; unmatched junction bases: 10. Germline lookup yields CDR1 SGHRS and CDR2 YFSETQ. CDR3 DNA sequence: TGCGCCAGCAGCTTGAATGGCGGGACAGGGGCTATCCAAGAGACCCAGTACTTC. This translates into CASSLNGGTGAIQETQYF.

This sequence joins TRBV3-1 and TRBJ2-2; the match to TRBD2 covers 9 bases. V was clipped by 4 bases and J by 4 bases; unmatched bases: 10. This CDR3 contains 17 residues. Germline V gene sequence: CDR1 LGHDT, CDR2 YNNKEL (reference sequence). In nucleotides, the CDR3 is TGTGCCAGCAGCCCTGGGTCTAGCGGGGTACCCACCGGGGAGCTGTTTTTT. It translates to CASSPGSSGVPTGELFF.

The rearrangement links TRBV24-1 to TRBJ2-7; no firm D call. The J call may be incorrect, as the DNA end agrees better with TRBJ2-5. The CDR3 is made up of 14 amino acids. CDR1 is KGHDR, CDR2 SFDVKD, per germline. The CDR3 DNA reads as TGTGCCACCAGTGATTCGCAGTTCTGGGAGACCCAGTACTTC. This codes for CATSDSQFWETQYF.

Only a few counts were recorded for this clonotype. V usage is TRBV5-1 and J usage is TRBJ1-2; weak D call: TRBD1 (5 bases). The ends were cut back, 4 bases at V and 8 bases at J, with 15 bases in the middle. There are 13 residues in the CDR3. The germline V gene encodes CDR1 SGHRS and CDR2 YFSETQ. The CDR3 protein is CASSPDTLGGYTF. CDR3 nucleotide sequence: TGCGCCAGCAGCCCGGACACCTTAGGCGGCTACACCTTC.

This clonotype was detected only once. V gene TRBV14 combines with J gene TRBJ1-1; 7 bases fit TRBD1. CDR3 length: 17 residues. The germline CDR1 and CDR2 sequences are SGHDN and FVKESK. V lost 4 bases to trimming and J lost 0 bases; unmatched junction nucleotides: 11. The CDR3 nucleotides are TGTGCCAGCAGCCGCCTATCACAGGGGTCGATGAACACTGAAGCTTTCTTT. This gives the protein CASSRLSQGSMNTEAFF.

On this clonotype: Being one base from a much bigger clone, this may be a read error. The V call is TRBV29-1, the J call TRBJ2-7; D possibly corresponds to TRBD1 (5 bases). This CDR3 spans 12 amino acids. The germline V gene encodes CDR1 SQVTM and CDR2 ANQGSEA. The V end was cut by 7 bases, the J end by 4 bases, with 14 bases between. The CDR3, as DNA: TGCAGCGCTGAGTTGGGGCATTACGAGCAGTACTTC. Amino acids: CSAELGHYEQYF.

This clonotype was seen a few times. V and J are TRBV5-1 and TRBJ2-3; perhaps TRBD2 as D (5 bases). Germline loops: CDR1 SGHRS, CDR2 YFSETQ. Trimming pared 4 bases from V and 3 bases from J, leaving 9 bases between. There are 13 residues in the CDR3. As DNA, the CDR3 is TGCGCCAGCAGCAAGACGGGGACAGATACGCAGTATTTT. It codes for CASSKTGTDTQYF.

The rearrangement links TRBV7-8 to TRBJ1-5; no definite D call. The CDR3 is made up of 12 amino acids. V lost 5 bases and J 5 bases, leaving 7 bases between the germline ends. Germline V gene data show CDR1 as SGHVS and CDR2 as FQNEAQ. This CDR3 reads CASSPADQPQHF. The CDR3 region has the DNA TGTGCCAGCAGCCCGGCGGATCAGCCCCAGCATTTT.